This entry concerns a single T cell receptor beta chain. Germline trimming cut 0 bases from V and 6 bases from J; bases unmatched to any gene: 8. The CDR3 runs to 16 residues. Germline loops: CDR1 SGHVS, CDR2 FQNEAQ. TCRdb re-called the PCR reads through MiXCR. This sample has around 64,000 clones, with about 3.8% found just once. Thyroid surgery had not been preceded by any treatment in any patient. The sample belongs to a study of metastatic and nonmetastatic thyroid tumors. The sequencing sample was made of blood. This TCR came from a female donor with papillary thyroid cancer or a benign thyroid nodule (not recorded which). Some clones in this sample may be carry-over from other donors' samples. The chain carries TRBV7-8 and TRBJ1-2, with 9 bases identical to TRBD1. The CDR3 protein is CASSLAGTGILDGYTF. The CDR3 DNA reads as TGTGCCAGCAGCTTAGCCGGGACAGGGATTCTGGATGGCTACACCTTC.